These 5 T cell receptor beta chains were sequenced from one sample in a study of blood T cell repertoires in COVID-19. Only in-frame clones appear in the TCRdb table, and some are missing; sequencing was by immunoSEQ multiplex PCR. The sample holds 250,000 or so clones, 84% seen once. The sequenced material came from PBMCs or T cells enriched from blood (not recorded which). These receptors all stem from a man in his fifties or sixties who had recovered from COVID-19.

The gene calls are TRBV24-1 and TRBJ1-5; D not certain. V gave up 3 bases and J gave up 4 bases, with 6 bases separating them. The CDR3 covers 13 residues. CDR1 KGHDR and CDR2 SFDVKD come from the germline V gene. The CDR3 sequence is CATSDGGNQPQHF. The CDR3 DNA sequence: TGTGCCACCAGTGATGGAGGGAATCAGCCCCAGCATTTT.

The J gene is TRBJ2-1, the V gene TRBV12-3 or TRBV12-4; the D is unclear. This CDR3 is built from 13 residues. The V end was cut by 7 bases, the J end by 1 base, with 8 bases between. DNA of the CDR3: TGTGCCAGCAAGGAGAATTCCTACAATGAGCAGTTCTTC. It codes for CASKENSYNEQFF.

The chain employs TRBV28 and TRBJ2-3, with 9 nucleotides matching TRBD2. Looked up from germline, CDR1 is MDHEN and CDR2 is SYDVKM. The CDR3 is made up of 15 amino acids. V lost 7 bases and J lost 4; bases outside the gene matches: 9. The CDR3 loop is CASNDVSGRSDTQYF. CDR3 nucleotide sequence: TGTGCCAGCAACGATGTAAGCGGGAGGTCAGATACGCAGTATTTT.

V and J are TRBV2 and TRBJ1-5; TRBD1 matches 7 bases. The CDR3 totals 16 residues. Per the germline V gene, CDR1 is SNHLY and CDR2 is FYNNEI. With V trimmed by 5 bases and J by 0 bases, 7 bases remained unmatched. CDR3 sequence reads: CASSRSWDSSNQPQHF. CDR3 in DNA: TGTGCCAGCAGTCGAAGCTGGGACAGTAGCAATCAGCCCCAGCATTTT.

The chain recombines TRBV5-5 with TRBJ2-7; the match to TRBD1 covers 12 bases. Germline V CDR1 and CDR2: SGHKS, YYEKEE (reference sequence). The CDR3 length is 15 residues. The trim removed 1 base at V and 10 bases at J, leaving 9 bases unmatched. The CDR3 is CASSLNLGQGAQQYF. The CDR3 region has the DNA TGTGCCAGCAGCTTGAACTTGGGACAGGGGGCGCAACAGTACTTC. The full variable domain, completed using reference TRBV5-5 and TRBJ2-7, is DAGVTQSPTHLIKTRGQQVTLRCSPISGHKSVSWYQQVLGQGPQFIFQYYEKEERGRGNFPDRFSARQFPNYSSELNVNALLLGDSALYLCASSLNLGQGAQQYFGPGTRLTVT.